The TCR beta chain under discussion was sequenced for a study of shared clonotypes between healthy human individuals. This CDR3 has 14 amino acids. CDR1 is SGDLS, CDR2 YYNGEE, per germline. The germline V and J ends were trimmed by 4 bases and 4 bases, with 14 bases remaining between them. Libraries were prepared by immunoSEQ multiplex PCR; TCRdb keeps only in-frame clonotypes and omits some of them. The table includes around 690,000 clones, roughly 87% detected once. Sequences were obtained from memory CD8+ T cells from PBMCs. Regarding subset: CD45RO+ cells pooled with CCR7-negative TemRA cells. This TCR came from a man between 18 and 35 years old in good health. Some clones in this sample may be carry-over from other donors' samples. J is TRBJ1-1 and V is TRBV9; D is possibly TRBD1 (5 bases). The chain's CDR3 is CASSPQVGGTEAFF. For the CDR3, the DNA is TGTGCCAGCAGCCCCCAAGTTGGGGGCACTGAAGCTTTCTTT.